This note documents a single TCR beta chain sequence. Its antigen is as yet unknown. The treatment was: around 19 received Ad26.COV2.S at low or high dose, single or two shots; 5 received placebo; per-sample allocation not given. Specimens were obtained on day 63 following the first vaccine or placebo injection. Its platform was an Ad26 vector, and its expressed antigen was Wuhan-strain SARS-CoV-2 spike. The data originate from a study of Ad26.COV2.S vaccination and SARS-CoV-2 variants. Germline V lookup: CDR1 SGHDN, CDR2 FVKESK. V dropped 4 bases and J dropped 7 bases, with 20 bases sitting between them. CDR3 length: 16 amino acids. Libraries were prepared by immunoSEQ multiplex PCR; TCRdb keeps only in-frame clonotypes and omits some of them. The sample carries about 350,000 clones, around 89% recorded once. General study results and limits: Ad26.COV2.S recipients had broader spike-specific TCRs (P = 0.0014).

The receptor was derived from a person between 18 and 60 years old who received the Ad26.COV2.S COVID-19 vaccine or a placebo. The rearrangement links TRBV14 to TRBJ1-5; no reliable D call. This specimen was peripheral blood, taken in a trial of Ad26.COV2.S vaccine versus placebo. The CDR3 loop is CASSLTYGRGRQPQHF. CDR3 in DNA: TGTGCCAGCAGCCTAACCTACGGGCGGGGTAGGCAGCCCCAGCATTTT.